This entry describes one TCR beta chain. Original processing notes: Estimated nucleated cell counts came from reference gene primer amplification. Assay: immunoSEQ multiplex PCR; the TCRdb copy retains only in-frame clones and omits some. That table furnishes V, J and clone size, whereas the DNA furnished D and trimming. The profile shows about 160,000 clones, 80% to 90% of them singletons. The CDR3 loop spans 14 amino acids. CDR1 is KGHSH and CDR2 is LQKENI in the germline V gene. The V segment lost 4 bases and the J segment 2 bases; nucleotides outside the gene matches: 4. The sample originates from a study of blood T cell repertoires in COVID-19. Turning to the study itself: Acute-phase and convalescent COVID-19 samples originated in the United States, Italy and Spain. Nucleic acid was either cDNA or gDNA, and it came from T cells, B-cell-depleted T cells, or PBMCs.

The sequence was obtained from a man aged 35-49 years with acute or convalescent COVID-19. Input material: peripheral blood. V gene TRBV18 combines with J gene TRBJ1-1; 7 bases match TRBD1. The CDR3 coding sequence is TGTGCCAGCTCACTACAGGGGATCAACACTGAAGCTTTCTTT. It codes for CASSLQGINTEAFF. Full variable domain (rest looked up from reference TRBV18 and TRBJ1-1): NAGVMQNPRHLVRRRGQEARLRCSPMKGHSHVYWYRQLPEEGLKFMVYLQKENIIDESGMPKERFSAEFPKEGPSILRIQQVVRGDSAAYFCASSLQGINTEAFFGQGTRLTVV.